A selection of T cell receptor beta chains follows, all from one sample in a study of blood T cell repertoires in COVID-19. Clones were read by immunoSEQ multiplex PCR, and TCRdb kept only the in-frame ones, dropping some. In the table there are 180,000 or so clones, 75% to 90% of which are singletons. Sequencing input: peripheral blood. The receptors come from an older woman with acute or convalescent COVID-19. The CDR3 runs from the conserved cysteine through the conserved F or W.

v_call cdr3_aa
TRBV6-5 CASRKTGGYGYTF
TRBV11-3 CASSLGTKDQETQYF
TRBV28 CASSFSNFGAFF
TRBV28 CASSLSLPSGNTIYF
TRBV27 CASRGLGSYNEQFF
TRBV5-4 CASTQMGGDQETQYF
TRBV5-1 CASRQGGSSGWETQYF
TRBV7-3 CASSPGVGEKLFF
TRBV9 CASSVGAGGPTGGNTIYF
TRBV5-1 CASSLIGGLEAFF
TRBV7-9 CASSPGTGQGNQPQHF
TRBV28 CASSFYTYEQYF
TRBV24-1 CATSEGGNTEAFF
TRBV7-6 CASSLARGTSGTYEQYF
TRBV19 CASSIHGTDTQYF
TRBV7-9 CASSFAGTGSSNQPQHF
TRBV5-1 CASSRDFDTEAFF
TRBV5-1 CASSFDRETYEQYF
TRBV9 CASSATGGVVEKLFF
TRBV12-3/TRBV12-4 CASSLRYTEAFF
TRBV25-1 CASSPPSGGELFF
TRBV2 CASSSEAENIQYF
TRBV15 CATSRETGSDYGYTF
TRBV6-6 CASSSYQQGNQPQHF
TRBV4-2 CASSQESTGWNEQFF
TRBV11-3 CASSLRTDTEAFF
TRBV5-5 CASSSRRTGGTDTQYF
TRBV19 CASSQAYSNQPQHF
TRBV19 CASSLGLAGPGGEQFF
TRBV11-2 CASSPLAGEGETQYF
TRBV19 CASSQDRRNGYTF
TRBV19 CASSITGGYGYTF
TRBV4-1 CASSLGLAGGTDTQYF
TRBV20-1 CSARTSDEQFF
TRBV24-1 CATSTGLAYGYTF
TRBV4-1 CASSLRGNEQFF
TRBV4-1 CASSPRGQGRDTQYF
TRBV2 CASRPGGGSYNEQFF
TRBV27 CASRTTGLTTGELFF
TRBV28 CASSPQGAHYEQYF
TRBV7-3 CASSLVGPGQITDTQYF
TRBV7-8 CASSLAGGVGYTF